The 15 T cell receptor beta chains presented below share a single source sample, sequenced in a study of a mutant IDH1 vaccine in newly diagnosed glioma. Profiled with immunoSEQ multiplex PCR; TCRdb holds only in-frame clones, not every one. Of approximately 50,000 clones listed, more than 75% were seen once; the top ten hold over 4.5%. Antigen specificity for these receptors is unknown. Noted time point: week 47, end of study. Every vaccination contained 300 ug of the mutant IDH1 20-mer peptide and was paired with topical imiquimod. The material sequenced was PBMCs, taken from a glioma patient whose treatment included an IDH1 peptide vaccine. These receptors came from a woman aged 40 to 50 with glioma. Some clones in this sample may be carry-over from other donors' samples.

This sequence joins TRBV11-2 and TRBJ1-2; D is unclear. Germline V gives CDR1 SGHAT, CDR2 FQNNGV. V lost 5 bases, J lost 7 bases, and 11 bases lay in between. The CDR3 covers 12 residues. The CDR3 DNA follows: TGTGCCAGCAGCCTAAGTCACTCTGGCTACACCTTC. Its protein is CASSLSHSGYTF. Full variable domain (rest looked up from reference TRBV11-2 and TRBJ1-2): EAGVAQSPRYKIIEKRQSVAFWCNPISGHATLYWYQQILGQGPKLLIQFQNNGVVDDSQLPKDRFSAERLKGVDSTLKIQPAKLEDSAVYLCASSLSHSGYTFGSGTRLTVV.

By share, this clone counts as medium-sized. The genes are TRBV6-1 and TRBJ2-1; TRBD2 agrees at 13 bases. This CDR3 comprises 15 residues. The J segment lost 8 bases and the V segment lost 1 base, leaving 2 bases of the junction unmatched. Germline V gene sequence: CDR1 MNHNS, CDR2 SASEGT. The CDR3 DNA follows: TGTGCCAGCAGTGAAGTACTAGCGGGAGGGGATGAGCAGTTCTTC. Protein product: CASSEVLAGGDEQFF.

The V call is TRBV30, the J call TRBJ2-7; D unresolved. V shed 2 bases and J shed 6 bases, with 11 bases lying between them. This CDR3 is 12 amino acids long. Germline CDR1 and CDR2: GTSNPN and SVGIG (reference sequence). CDR3 sequence (DNA): TGTGCCTGGAGTCCTCAGATGGTCGAGCAGTACTTC. Translating gives CAWSPQMVEQYF.

The V and J genes are TRBV7-9 and TRBJ1-2, with D tentatively TRBD1 (5 bases). Trimming stripped 5 bases from V and 4 bases from J, with 11 bases between. Germline loops: CDR1 SEHNR, CDR2 FQNEAQ (reference sequence). The CDR3 is made up of 13 amino acids. This chain's CDR3 is CASSPRQSYGYTF. The CDR3 DNA sequence: TGTGCCAGCAGCCCACGACAGTCCTATGGCTACACCTTC.

The J gene is TRBJ2-5, the V gene TRBV5-6; no definite D call. Per germline, CDR1 SGHDT and CDR2 YYEEEE. Deletions cut 4 bases from V and 2 bases from J, with 12 bases between. This CDR3 has 14 residues. The CDR3 sequence is CASSPRTEQETQYF. CDR3 nucleotides: TGTGCCAGCAGCCCCCGGACGGAACAAGAGACCCAGTACTTC.

DNA of the CDR3: TGTGCCAGCGGGACAGGGATCCACAAGGGGTACGAGCAGTACTTC. The encoded protein is CASGTGIHKGYEQYF. V and J are TRBV6-6 and TRBJ2-7; TRBD1 matches 9 bases. This CDR3 has 15 amino acids. The germline V gene encodes CDR1 MNHNY and CDR2 SVGAGI (reference sequence). J lost 4 bases, V lost 8 bases, and 12 bases had no gene match.

This chain uses TRBV9 with TRBJ1-1; TRBD1 matches 8 bases. Trimming removed 4 bases from V and 5 bases from J; junction bases left unmatched: 13. The CDR3 extends over 16 amino acids. CDR1 and CDR2 (germline): SGDLS, YYNGEE. Here the CDR3 reads CASSPAGGADWTEAFF. DNA of the CDR3: TGTGCCAGCAGCCCGGCAGGGGGCGCCGATTGGACTGAAGCTTTCTTT.

As for this clone: The CDR3 ends on some other residue instead of the conserved phenylalanine or tryptophan, so this is likely a read error. The chain joins TRBV30 to TRBJ1-5, with a weak D call TRBD1 (6 bases). Trimming pared 0 bases from V and 3 bases from J, leaving 9 bases between. Germline-derived CDR1 and CDR2 are GTSNPN and SVGIG (reference sequence). This CDR3 is 14 amino acids long. In DNA form, the CDR3 reads TGTGCCTGGAGTGTCCCAGGGGACAATCAGCCCCAGCATCTT. It specifies CAWSVPGDNQPQHL.

The V call is TRBV4-1, the J call TRBJ2-4; no clear D. With 2 bases removed from V and 6 bases from J, the gap between germline ends came to 11 bases. The CDR3 totals 14 residues. Germline CDR1 is MGHRA and CDR2 is YSYEKL. In nucleotides, the CDR3 is TGCGCCAGCAGCCAAACTTTGGCTGGAAACATTCAGTACTTC. It specifies CASSQTLAGNIQYF.

Regarding this clone: The sample contains more than one DNA sequence encoding this CDR3. This chain uses TRBV6-6 with TRBJ1-1, with D possibly TRBD1 on 5 matching bases. CDR1 and CDR2 (germline): MNHNY, SVGAGI (reference sequence). CDR3 length equals 14 residues. V lost 2 bases and J lost 1, with 8 bases in between. The CDR3 sequence is CASSYPGQNTEAFF. Here the CDR3 DNA reads TGTGCCAGCAGTTACCCGGGGCAGAACACTGAAGCTTTCTTT.

The chain has TRBV14 and TRBJ2-3; D is uncertain. Trimming took 2 bases from V and 0 from J, leaving 12 bases between them. CDR1 is SGHDN, CDR2 FVKESK, per germline. This CDR3 has 16 residues. The CDR3 sequence: CASSQLGSASTDTQYF. In DNA form, the CDR3 reads TGTGCCAGCAGCCAATTGGGCTCGGCTAGCACAGATACGCAGTATTTT.

This clone appeared a single time. The gene calls are TRBV6-1 and TRBJ1-1, with 9 bases matching TRBD1. This CDR3 contains 14 residues. CDR1 MNHNS and CDR2 SASEGT come from the germline V gene. Unmatched junction bases numbered 6, after V lost 3 bases and J lost 7 bases. CDR3 sequence reads: CASSDRQGESEAFF. The CDR3 DNA follows: TGTGCCAGCAGTGACCGACAGGGGGAAAGTGAAGCTTTCTTT.

This chain connects TRBV7-9 to TRBJ1-1, with TRBD1 matching over 9 bases. V shed 4 bases, J shed 1 base, and the junction held 4 bases outside the gene matches. CDR1 is SEHNR and CDR2 is FQNEAQ in the germline V gene (reference sequence). The CDR3 contains 15 residues. The DNA for the CDR3 is TGTGCCAGCAGCTGGCTGACAGGGGGGAACACTGAAGCTTTCTTT. Amino acids: CASSWLTGGNTEAFF.

V is TRBV7-6 and J is TRBJ2-5; no reliable D call. CDR1 and CDR2 from the germline V gene are SGHVS and FNYEAQ. The CDR3 covers 15 residues. The V gene lost 3 bases and the J gene lost 2 bases, with 13 bases spanning the gap. The CDR3 spells CASSFSPGSQETQYF. The CDR3, as DNA: TGTGCCAGCAGCTTTTCCCCGGGTTCGCAAGAGACCCAGTACTTC.

The chain is built from TRBV10-3 and TRBJ1-6; TRBD1 matches at 7 bases. The V gene end was trimmed by 0 bases and the J gene end by 9 bases; junction bases not matched to a gene: 5. Germline lookup yields CDR1 ENHRY and CDR2 SYGVKD. This CDR3 comprises 15 residues. CDR3 in DNA: TGTGCCATCAGTGAGTCGACAGGGTCCGGTTCACCCCTCCACTTT. Its protein is CAISESTGSGSPLHF.